A single sample gave rise to the 21 T cell receptor beta chains below, sequenced in a study of cytotoxic CD8 clonotypes in ibrutinib-treated CLL. Using immunoSEQ multiplex PCR, the repertoire was profiled, and TCRdb retains in-frame clones only, with some absent. In the table there are tens of thousands of clones, roughly 83% of which are singletons. The sequencing here drew on PBMCs, taken after 24 months of ibrutinib treatment. These receptors came from a human donor with chronic lymphocytic leukemia.

With respect to this clone: At one end the junction does not follow the germline gene, possibly because of a read error. This chain uses TRBV29-1 with TRBJ1-1, with a possible D match to TRBD1 (5 bases). The CDR3 runs 14 residues. Per the germline V gene, CDR1 is SQVTM and CDR2 is ANQGSEA. CDR3 sequence: CSAEPGRTNTEAFF. DNA for the CDR3: TGCAGCGCTGAACCAGGGCGCACGAACACTGAAGCTTTCTTT.

This CDR3 reads CASSKGDQPQHF. CDR3 coding DNA: TGTGCCAGCAGCAAAGGGGATCAGCCCCAGCATTTT. The chain carries TRBV7-9 and TRBJ1-5, with D possibly being TRBD1 (5 bases). V was cut by 5 bases and J by 5 bases, with 7 bases left in between. CDR1 is SEHNR, CDR2 FQNEAQ, per germline (reference sequence). CDR3 length: 12 amino acids.

This clone was observed at least ten times. This chain links TRBV6-1 with TRBJ2-7; TRBD2 aligns across 13 bases. The V and J ends lost 5 bases and 2 bases, in that order; junction bases with no gene match: 3. There are 15 residues in the CDR3. CDR1 is MNHNS and CDR2 is SASEGT in the germline V gene. The CDR3 is CASSTGTSGTYEQYF. The CDR3 nucleotides read TGTGCCAGCAGTACCGGGACTAGCGGGACCTACGAGCAGTACTTC.

The chain has TRBV18 and TRBJ1-5; possible D gene TRBD1, 6 bases. This CDR3 contains 14 residues. With 3 bases removed from V and 9 bases from J, the gap between germline ends came to 15 bases. Per the germline V gene, CDR1 is KGHSH and CDR2 is LQKENI. The CDR3: CASSPGTILGPQHF. In DNA, the CDR3 is TGTGCCAGCTCACCTGGGACAATCCTGGGGCCCCAGCATTTT.

This clone was detected a few times. This chain connects TRBV10-2 to TRBJ2-1; no reliable D call. The CDR3 is made up of 13 amino acids. Trimming cost V 7 bases and J 13 bases, with 20 bases left between them. Germline-derived CDR1 and CDR2 are WSHSY and SAAADI. CDR3 region: CASISSNVGPQFF. In DNA form, the CDR3 reads TGCGCCAGCATCTCCAGTAATGTCGGGCCTCAGTTCTTC.

This rearrangement joins TRBV27 to TRBJ1-5; D is unresolved. Germline loops: CDR1 MNHEY, CDR2 SMNVEV (reference sequence). V was pared by 11 bases and J by 5 bases, with 13 bases between. The CDR3 has 12 amino acids. This CDR3 reads CARTYNHQPQHF. The DNA for the CDR3 is TGTGCCCGCACATACAACCATCAGCCCCAGCATTTT.

The chain recombines TRBV5-4 with TRBJ2-7; D is tentatively TRBD1 or TRBD2 (5 bases each). From germline, CDR1 is SGHNT and CDR2 YYREEE (reference sequence). The CDR3 length is 13 residues. Trimming shortened V by 3 bases and J by 2 bases, and 9 bases separated the two germline ends. CDR3 DNA: TGTGCCAGCAGCTCTACGGGACCCTACGAGCAGTACTTC. Translating it yields CASSSTGPYEQYF.

V and J are TRBV2 and TRBJ2-7; the match to TRBD1 covers 8 bases. With V trimmed by 8 bases and J by 7 bases, 13 bases remained unmatched. Germline V CDR1 and CDR2: SNHLY, FYNNEI. The CDR3 loop spans 14 amino acids. The CDR3 sequence is CASSKDREGLEQYF. The CDR3 coding sequence is TGTGCCAGCTCCAAGGACAGGGAAGGGTTGGAGCAGTACTTC.

The chain's CDR3 is CAPRSPGREPHEQYF. CDR3 bases: TGTGCCCCGCGTTCTCCGGGGCGGGAGCCCCACGAGCAGTACTTC. V and J are TRBV10-3 and TRBJ2-7; 7 nucleotides agree with TRBD2. The CDR3 spans 15 residues. J gave up 5 bases and V 11 bases, and 18 bases lay outside the gene matches. Germline V gene sequence: CDR1 ENHRY, CDR2 SYGVKD.

This clone has more than one count but fewer than ten. The J gene is TRBJ2-6, the V gene TRBV5-1; the match to TRBD1 covers 8 bases. The CDR3 contains 18 residues. CDR1 and CDR2 (germline): SGHRS, YFSETQ. V dropped 3 bases and J dropped 0; count of bases not matched to a gene: 8. As DNA, the CDR3 is TGCGCCAGCAGCTCGATAGGACAGGGAGCCTCTGGGGCCAACGTCCTGACTTTC. Translation: CASSSIGQGASGANVLTF.

This clone was counted once. The rearrangement uses TRBV13 and TRBJ2-7, with TRBD2 identical over 9 bases. CDR1 and CDR2 (germline): PRHDT, FYEKMQ (reference sequence). V dropped 5 bases and J dropped 1; count of bases not matched to a gene: 6. The CDR3 is made up of 15 amino acids. The CDR3 region has the DNA TGTGCCAGCAGCCCCGGGCTAGCGGGGTCCTACGAGCAGTACTTC. Translation: CASSPGLAGSYEQYF.

CDR3: CASSMDGNQPQHF. The CDR3 DNA is TGTGCCAGCAGCATGGACGGGAATCAGCCCCAGCATTTT. This chain links TRBV7-9 with TRBJ1-5, with unresolved D. Trimming cost V 5 bases and J 4 bases, with 9 bases left between them. CDR3 size: 13 residues. CDR1 SEHNR and CDR2 FQNEAQ come from the germline V gene (reference sequence).

V and J are TRBV10-3 and TRBJ2-1; 7 positions agree with TRBD2. This CDR3 has 14 residues. Germline trimming cut 9 bases from V and 5 bases from J; bases unmatched to any gene: 10. Germline CDR1 ENHRY, CDR2 SYGVKD. CDR3 loop: CAIAGTNSNNEQFF. The CDR3 coding sequence is TGTGCCATTGCCGGGACTAACTCTAACAATGAGCAGTTCTTC.

Only a few counts were recorded for this clone. The J gene is TRBJ2-1, the V gene TRBV15; 7 bases agree with TRBD1. Germline loops: CDR1 LNHNV, CDR2 YYDKDF (reference sequence). The junction had 9 bases not matched to a gene; V was cut back by 6 bases and J by 7 bases. The CDR3 consists of 14 residues. DNA for the CDR3: TGTGCCACCAGAAAAGAACAGGGGCGGAATGAGCAGTTCTTC. Its protein is CATRKEQGRNEQFF.

The chain is built from TRBV7-2 and TRBJ1-1; D call uncertain. The germline CDR1 and CDR2 sequences are SGHTA and FQGNSA. The germline V and J ends were trimmed by 8 bases and 5 bases, with 9 bases remaining between them. CDR3 length: 11 amino acids. This chain's CDR3 is CASWRETEAFF. The CDR3 DNA reads TGTGCCAGCTGGCGGGAAACTGAAGCTTTCTTT.

This sequence joins TRBV2 and TRBJ2-7; the match to TRBD1 covers 9 bases. The CDR3 sequence is 12 residues long. CDR1 is SNHLY, CDR2 FYNNEI, per germline. V shed 11 bases, J shed 0 bases, and the junction held 2 bases outside the gene matches. This CDR3 is CAGQGSSYEQYF. The CDR3 bases are TGTGCCGGACAGGGGTCCTCCTACGAGCAGTACTTC.

The chain employs TRBV9 and TRBJ2-3; 8 bases are shared with TRBD2. The CDR3 length is 15 residues. Unmatched junction bases numbered 8, after V lost 4 bases and J lost 4 bases. Per germline, CDR1 SGDLS and CDR2 YYNGEE. CDR3 in DNA: TGTGCCAGCAGCCGGGAGGGCAGGGACCCAGATACGCAGTATTTT. Encoded protein: CASSREGRDPDTQYF.

This sequence joins TRBV6-1 and TRBJ1-5; unclear D gene. This CDR3 region has 14 residues. Germline lookup yields CDR1 MNHNS and CDR2 SASEGT. Trimming took 3 bases from V and 4 from J, leaving 10 bases between them. This CDR3 is CASSESRSNQPQHF. CDR3 nucleotides: TGTGCCAGCAGTGAGTCTCGTAGTAATCAGCCCCAGCATTTT.

V usage is TRBV6-5 and J usage is TRBJ1-4; D unresolved. The CDR3 length is 13 residues. The germline gives CDR1 MNHEY, CDR2 SVGAGI. With 7 bases removed from V and 5 bases from J, the gap between germline ends came to 11 bases. Here the CDR3 reads CASKRKNNEKLFF. The CDR3 DNA reads TGTGCCAGCAAAAGGAAGAACAATGAAAAACTGTTTTTT.

This clone was counted once. The chain joins TRBV2 to TRBJ2-3, with 8 bases aligning to TRBD1. V was pared by 1 base and J by 2 bases, with 5 bases of the junction left unmatched. Per germline, CDR1 SNHLY and CDR2 FYNNEI. The length of the CDR3 is 16 residues. The CDR3: CASSEGQGAVTDTQYF. CDR3 DNA: TGTGCCAGCAGTGAAGGGCAGGGGGCCGTCACAGATACGCAGTATTTT.

This chain uses TRBV27 with TRBJ2-7, with 9 bases identical to TRBD2. There are 15 residues in the CDR3. V dropped 5 bases and J dropped 0; count of bases not matched to a gene: 5. From germline, CDR1 is MNHEY and CDR2 SMNVEV (reference sequence). Here the CDR3 DNA reads TGTGCCAGCAGTACTATTAGCGGGAGCTCCTACGAGCAGTACTTC. Its translation: CASSTISGSSYEQYF.